The sequence of this T cell receptor (beta chain) was determined in a study of CD8 T cells in ankylosing spondylitis. Each TCR beta library was made by quantitative 5'-RACE that incorporated molecular barcodes. TCRdb used MiXCR to reprocess the 5' RACE reads, holding one entry per CDR3 protein. This table holds around 450,000 distinct CDR3 sequences, more than 25% found once. General study results and limits: What appeared characteristic of ankylosing spondylitis blood was a TCR beta motif of fewer than ten highly homologous variants.

The CDR3 spans 15 residues. Germline-derived CDR1 and CDR2 are DFQATT and SNEGSKA (reference sequence). The V and J ends lost 2 bases and 2 bases, in that order; junction bases with no gene match: 3. For this clonotype: The antigen remains unidentified.

The clonotype comes from a male donor with ankylosing spondylitis. Sequenced sample: blood, either unsorted or a sorted T cell fraction (not recorded which). The chain carries TRBV20-1 and TRBJ1-6; TRBD1 aligns across 7 bases. CDR3 sequence (DNA): TGCAGTGCTAGACCGACAGGGACCTATAATTCACCCCTCCACTTT. Translated, it gives CSARPTGTYNSPLHF.